The rows below give T cell receptor beta chains drawn from one sample of a study of shared clonotypes between healthy human individuals. Measured with immunoSEQ multiplex PCR; TCRdb has only the in-frame clones, and not every one. The sample contains 850,000 to 1,200,000 clones, approximately 68% of which appear only once. The sequencing input was memory CD4+ T cells sorted from blood. These receptor sequences come from a man aged 18 to 29 in good health. The CDR3 runs from the conserved cysteine through the conserved F or W. D genes are given only for firm matches. Where a row states a size, it is once, few, many or the class of an expanded clone; other rows omit it.

clone_size j_call v_call d_call cdr3_nt cdr3_aa
- TRBJ2-2 TRBV14 TRBD2 TGTGCCAGCAGTCAAAAGAACGCGGGAGCGGGGGTCAGATACACCGGGGAGCTGTTTTTT CASSQKNAGAGVRYTGELFF
once TRBJ2-3 TRBV18 - TGTGCCAGCTCACCCTCAGGGGATACGCAGTATTTT CASSPSGDTQYF
- TRBJ1-1 TRBV19 - TGTGCCAGTAGTGGACAGTCGATCCCTGAAGCTTTCTTT CASSGQSIPEAFF
- TRBJ1-5 TRBV29-1 - TGCAGCGTTGAAAAAGACCGGGGTCAGCCCCAGCATTTT CSVEKDRGQPQHF
- TRBJ2-7 TRBV6-1 - TGTGCCAGCAGTCCGCGGGGGCCAACCTCCGAGCAGTACTTC CASSPRGPTSEQYF
- TRBJ1-2 TRBV5-8 - TGTGCCAGCAGCCGGGGGAATTCTAACTATGGCTACACCTTC CASSRGNSNYGYTF
once TRBJ1-5 TRBV2 TRBD1 TGTGCCAGCAGTCGCGACAGGGGTAGCAATCAGCCCCAGCATTTT CASSRDRGSNQPQHF
- TRBJ1-5 TRBV15 TRBD1 TGTGCCACCGACAGGGATGGGGGCAATCAGCCCCAGCATTTT CATDRDGGNQPQHF
few TRBJ2-5 TRBV6-5 - TGTGCCAGCAGTTACTCGGTGGGACGCCTCGAGACCCAGTACTTC CASSYSVGRLETQYF
- TRBJ1-1 TRBV28 TRBD1 TGTGCCAGCAGTTCGCCGGGACAGGCGACCTTAGCTTTCTTT CASSSPGQATLAFF
- TRBJ1-5 TRBV15 - TGTGCCACCAGCAGAGATGACAAACCCAATCAGCCCCAGCATTTT CATSRDDKPNQPQHF
- TRBJ2-7 TRBV6-5 TRBD2 TGTGCCAGCAGGCCACCGGGACTAGCGGGAAACGAGCAGTACTTC CASRPPGLAGNEQYF
- TRBJ2-7 TRBV6-5 TRBD1 TGTGCCAGCAGTTACCAGGGGGCCTACGAGCAGTACTTC CASSYQGAYEQYF
few TRBJ1-3 TRBV5-6 - TGTGCCAGCAGCCGGGAGACACTCTCGGGAAACACCATATATTTT CASSRETLSGNTIYF
- TRBJ2-1 TRBV28 - TGTGCCAGCAGTCCGATCTCGGGGCGTAGCTCCTACAATGAGCAGTTCTTC CASSPISGRSSYNEQFF
- TRBJ2-7 TRBV30 - TGTGCCTGGTCCCGTGGGGTATACGAGCAGTACTTC CAWSRGVYEQYF
- TRBJ1-5 TRBV4-3 - TGCGCCAGCAGCTCCCGATACAGGGATCTTCAGCCCCAGCATTTT CASSSRYRDLQPQHF
- TRBJ2-2 TRBV5-1 - TGCGCCAGCAGCTTGGCCGTGGCGAACACCGGGGAGCTGTTTTTT CASSLAVANTGELFF
- TRBJ1-2 TRBV27 - TGTGCCAGCAGTGAATCAGGGACGCTCTCCGGCTACACCTTC CASSESGTLSGYTF
- TRBJ2-7 TRBV7-2 - TGTGCCAGCAGCCAGGGTGGCCTACGATCTCAGTACTTC CASSQGGLRSQYF